Listed below are T cell receptor beta chains from one sample, sequenced in a study of cytomegalovirus exposure and HLA in healthy donors. This table comes from immunoSEQ multiplex PCR, and its TCRdb copy is limited to in-frame clones, with some not included. The table lists over 100,000 clones, less than 85% of them singletons. The sequenced sample was PBMCs. Receptor source: a man aged 40-49 years in good health and CMV-seronegative. CDR3s include the opening cysteine and the closing phenylalanine or tryptophan. The D gene is left open where the match is weak. Only some rows state a clone size, as once, few, many or a class for expanded clones.

cdr3_nt	cdr3_aa	d_call	clone_size	v_call	j_call
TGTGCCATCAAAACTGGGGCCAACGTCCTGACTTTC	CAIKTGANVLTF	-	-	TRBV11-2	TRBJ2-6
TGTGCCAGCAGCCCCGGACAGGGAGATGGCTACACCTTC	CASSPGQGDGYTF	TRBD1	-	TRBV7-9	TRBJ1-2
TGTGCCAGCAGTTTATCTAGGGGGCGTAACACCGGGGAGCTGTTTTTT	CASSLSRGRNTGELFF	TRBD1	-	TRBV27	TRBJ2-2
TGTGCCAGTAGCCCTTCGGACAGGCCCCAAGAGACCCAGTACTTC	CASSPSDRPQETQYF	TRBD1	-	TRBV19	TRBJ2-5
TGTGCCAGCAGCTTAAGTGCCTACCCTCTAGGCTACACCTTC	CASSLSAYPLGYTF	-	-	TRBV7-2	TRBJ1-2
TGTGCCAGTAGTATACTTAACTATGGCTACACCTTC	CASSILNYGYTF	-	-	TRBV19	TRBJ1-2
TGTGCCAGCACATCTGGGGGCAGTAGTGAGCAGTTCTTC	CASTSGGSSEQFF	-	-	TRBV6-6	TRBJ2-1
TGCGCCAGCAGTCAATCAGGGTATGGCTACACCTTC	CASSQSGYGYTF	-	-	TRBV10-1	TRBJ1-2
TGTGCCAGCAGCCCGGACAGGAGCTCCTACAATGAGCAGTTCTTC	CASSPDRSSYNEQFF	TRBD1	-	TRBV7-3	TRBJ2-1
TGCAGCGTGGCAGGCTCGGGCAGGGTGGATACGCAGTATTTT	CSVAGSGRVDTQYF	-	-	TRBV29-1	TRBJ2-3
TGTGCCAGCAGAGGGACAGGCTCTAACTATGGCTACACCTTC	CASRGTGSNYGYTF	TRBD1	-	TRBV27	TRBJ1-2
TGTGCCAGTAGTGGAGGTTACGAGCAGTACTTC	CASSGGYEQYF	-	-	TRBV19	TRBJ2-7
TGTGCCAGCAGCCGGGAGGGGTTCTCTGGAAACACCATATATTTT	CASSREGFSGNTIYF	-	-	TRBV7-3	TRBJ1-3
TGTGCCAGCAGTGAATTAGGACAATATAATTCACCCCTCCACTTT	CASSELGQYNSPLHF	-	-	TRBV2	TRBJ1-6
TGTGCCACGCAGCCCCAACGGGATTCACCCCTCCACTTT	CATQPQRDSPLHF	-	-	TRBV19	TRBJ1-6
TGTGCCAGCAGCGTCTCGACAGGGTGGGATAATTCACCCCTCCACTTT	CASSVSTGWDNSPLHF	TRBD1	-	TRBV9	TRBJ1-6
TGTGCCAGTACCAACTGGGGGGTAAATTCTGGAAACACCATATATTTT	CASTNWGVNSGNTIYF	-	-	TRBV19	TRBJ1-3
TGTGCCAGTAGTACCTTAGCGGGGGGGCTGCCGTTCTTC	CASSTLAGGLPFF	TRBD2	-	TRBV19	TRBJ2-1
TGTGCCAGCCGGACTAGCGGGAACTCCTACGAGCAGTACTTC	CASRTSGNSYEQYF	TRBD2	-	TRBV2	TRBJ2-7
TGTGCCAGCAGCCGAGGAGGACAGGGTTCCTACGAGCAGTACTTC	CASSRGGQGSYEQYF	TRBD1	-	TRBV5-6	TRBJ2-7
TGTGCCAGCAGCACTACCCGACTAGCGGGAGGGCCACCCTACGAGCAGTACTTC	CASSTTRLAGGPPYEQYF	TRBD2	-	TRBV7-9	TRBJ2-7
TGTGCCAGCAGCTTAAATTCAGGGGAACGGGAGACCCAGTACTTC	CASSLNSGERETQYF	-	-	TRBV7-3	TRBJ2-5
TGTGCCAGCAGCGTCATTGGGGGGAATAAAGGCTACACCTTC	CASSVIGGNKGYTF	-	-	TRBV7-2	TRBJ1-2
TGTGCCAGCAGCGTCACAGGGGGCGCGAACTACGAGCAGTACTTC	CASSVTGGANYEQYF	TRBD1	-	TRBV7-2	TRBJ2-7
TGCGCCAGCAGCTTGGGGGCCGCGAACACCGGGGAGCTGTTTTTT	CASSLGAANTGELFF	-	once	TRBV5-1	TRBJ2-2
TGTGCCAGCGCTACAGGGGGGCAGAACACCGGGGAGCTGTTTTTT	CASATGGQNTGELFF	TRBD1	-	TRBV6-5	TRBJ2-2
TGTGCCAGTAGTGACGGGTTTTCACCCCTCCACTTT	CASSDGFSPLHF	-	-	TRBV19	TRBJ1-6
TGTGCCAGCAGTACCACAGGGGCAACTAATGAAAAACTGTTTTTT	CASSTTGATNEKLFF	TRBD1	-	TRBV6-5	TRBJ1-4
TGTGCCAGCAGCCCGACTGATGAAAAACTGTTTTTT	CASSPTDEKLFF	-	-	TRBV7-6	TRBJ1-4
TGCGCCAGCAGCTTGCGAGGGACTAGTAAAGAGACCCAGTACTTC	CASSLRGTSKETQYF	TRBD2	-	TRBV5-1	TRBJ2-5
TGTGCCAGCAGCGTAAGAAAAGGGGAACTGAACACTGAAGCTTTCTTT	CASSVRKGELNTEAFF	-	-	TRBV9	TRBJ1-1
TGTGCCAGCAGCTTAAGGAGGCAAACTAGCGGCCAAGAGACCCAGTACTTC	CASSLRRQTSGQETQYF	TRBD2	-	TRBV7-2	TRBJ2-5
TGTGCCAGCAGCGCCAGCGGGGTGGGGTACGAGCAGTACTTC	CASSASGVGYEQYF	TRBD2	-	TRBV9	TRBJ2-7
TGTGCCAGCAGCCTACTCCGGGACAGGGGGATCACTGAAGCTTTCTTT	CASSLLRDRGITEAFF	TRBD1	-	TRBV5-8	TRBJ1-1
TGTGCCAGCATGCCGCGGGAGGGGGGCTGGAAGACCCAGTACTTC	CASMPREGGWKTQYF	TRBD2	-	TRBV5-6	TRBJ2-5
TGTGCCATCAGGGACGGGACGGGGGTGAACACTGAAGCTTTCTTT	CAIRDGTGVNTEAFF	-	-	TRBV10-3	TRBJ1-1
TGTGCCATCAGAGGAGATCTTGCCGGGGAGCTGTTTTTT	CAIRGDLAGELFF	-	-	TRBV10-3	TRBJ2-2
TGTGCCAGCAGCTTATCAGGGGGTGAGCAGTTCTTC	CASSLSGGEQFF	TRBD1	once	TRBV11-2	TRBJ2-1
TGTGCCAGTAGGACCGACAGGGGGCTATACAATGAGCAGTTCTTC	CASRTDRGLYNEQFF	TRBD1	-	TRBV19	TRBJ2-1
TGCGCCAGCGGAGAGGACAGCTTGAACACTGAAGCTTTCTTT	CASGEDSLNTEAFF	-	-	TRBV5-1	TRBJ1-1